This passage covers 15 T cell receptor beta chains from one sample sequenced in a study of T cells in Graves' hyperthyroidism and ophthalmopathy. Amplified TCR beta CDR3 regions derived from RNA transcripts. When the TCR CDR3 underwent first-round RT-PCR, the HTBI primer set was used. TCRdb redid the calling of the multiplex PCR reads with MiXCR, one entry per CDR3 protein. The sample consists of roughly 500,000 distinct CDR3 sequences, 40% to 55% of them appearing once. The material sequenced was peripheral blood or thyroid tissue (not recorded which). The receptors shown here come from an adult woman with Graves' disease, either hyperthyroidism or ophthalmopathy (not recorded which).

The gene calls are TRBV20-1 and TRBJ2-5; D unresolved. The CDR3 is 14 amino acids. Germline V gene data show CDR1 as DFQATT and CDR2 as SNEGSKA (reference sequence). With 8 bases removed from V and 4 bases from J, the gap between germline ends came to 20 bases. The chain's CDR3 is CSRRLAVQSETQYF. DNA for the CDR3: TGCAGTCGACGACTTGCGGTACAATCAGAGACCCAGTACTTC.

This chain joins TRBV5-1 and TRBJ1-6; D is possibly TRBD1 (5 bases). Trimming took off 0 bases at V and 5 bases at J, with 9 bases between the two ends. The CDR3 is made up of 15 amino acids. In germline, CDR1 is SGHRS, CDR2 YFSETQ. For the CDR3, the DNA is TGCGCCAGCAGCTTGGAGGAGGGGCATAATTCACCCCTCCACTTT. As protein: CASSLEEGHNSPLHF.

The V and J genes are TRBV7-9 and TRBJ2-7; unclear D gene. Trimming shortened V by 1 base and J by 4 bases, and 8 bases separated the two germline ends. The germline CDR1 and CDR2 sequences are SEHNR and FQNEAQ (reference sequence). The CDR3 totals 13 residues. Written as DNA, the CDR3 is TGTGCCAGCAGCTTAGAGCGCAATTACGAGCAGTACTTC. This sequence encodes CASSLERNYEQYF.

This rearrangement joins TRBV4-1 to TRBJ1-5; no firm D call. The CDR3 has 15 residues. Germline CDR1 MGHRA, CDR2 YSYEKL. V lost 4 bases, J lost 3 bases, and 13 bases lay in between. The DNA of the CDR3 is TGCGCCAGCAGCCGAGAGAGTCAGGACAATCAGCCCCAGCATTTT. Protein: CASSRESQDNQPQHF.

This clonotype showed up just a few times. This chain links TRBV7-9 with TRBJ2-5, with 9 nucleotides matching TRBD2. V lost 8 bases to trimming and J lost 11 bases; unmatched junction nucleotides: 18. The CDR3 consists of 15 residues. Germline CDR1 SEHNR, CDR2 FQNEAQ (reference sequence). The CDR3 DNA follows: TGTGCCAGCTATGATTGGCGGGAGGGTACAGATACGCAGTACTTC. Its protein is CASYDWREGTDTQYF.

This clonotype was found many times. The rearrangement uses TRBV5-1 and TRBJ1-2, with D unresolved. Germline V gene lookup returns CDR1 SGHRS and CDR2 YFSETQ. The CDR3 has 14 residues. The V gene lost 0 bases and the J gene lost 4 bases, with 10 bases spanning the gap. CDR3 protein: CASSLVVGSYGYTF. The CDR3 DNA sequence: TGCGCCAGCAGCTTGGTCGTCGGCTCCTATGGCTACACCTTC. The full variable domain, in which reference TRBV5-1 and TRBJ1-2 provide the parts outside the CDR3, is KAGVTQTPRYLIKTRGQQVTLSCSPISGHRSVSWYQQTPGQGLQFLFEYFSETQRNKGNFPGRFSGRQFSNSRSEMNVSTLELGDSALYLCASSLVVGSYGYTFGSGTRLTVV.

This clonotype occurred many times. CDR3 DNA: TGCGCCAGCAGCTTGGAGGGCCGCGGAGAGACCCAGTACTTC. Its protein is CASSLEGRGETQYF. This chain uses TRBV5-1 with TRBJ2-5; no clear D gene. Germline CDR1 reads SGHRS; CDR2 reads YFSETQ. The CDR3 loop spans 14 amino acids. Trimming removed 0 bases from V and 4 bases from J, with 10 bases in between.

The chain couples TRBV20-1 to TRBJ2-5, with 12 bases aligning to TRBD2. Trimming at V came to 1 base and at J to 5 bases, leaving 5 bases not matched to a gene. Germline CDR1 and CDR2: DFQATT and SNEGSKA (reference sequence). CDR3 size: 15 residues. CDR3 DNA sequence: TGCAGTGCTAGAGCGACTAGCGGGAGCGGGGAGACCCAGTACTTC. This encodes CSARATSGSGETQYF.

The V and J genes are TRBV19 and TRBJ2-6; unclear D gene. Looked up from germline, CDR1 is LNHDA and CDR2 is SQIVND (reference sequence). CDR3 length: 14 residues. Trimming cost V 5 bases and J 4 bases, with 9 bases left between them. In nucleotides, the CDR3 is TGTGCCAGTAGTCTCCACTCCGGGGCCAACGTCCTGACTTTC. Its protein product is CASSLHSGANVLTF.

As to this clonotype: A much larger clone lies a single base off, so this may be a read error. CDR3 amino acids: CAISVAVTYEQYF. CDR3 nucleotide sequence: TGTGCCATCAGTGTGGCGGTGACCTACGAGCAGTACTTC. V usage is TRBV10-3 and J usage is TRBJ2-7, with D unclear. The ends were cut back, 4 bases at V and 2 bases at J, with 9 bases in the middle. Germline V gives CDR1 ENHRY, CDR2 SYGVKD. The CDR3 is 13 residues long.

V and J are TRBV19 and TRBJ2-7, with D perhaps being TRBD1 or TRBD2 (5 bases each). The CDR3 totals 15 residues. Deletions cut 9 bases from V and 1 base from J, with 19 bases between. Germline V CDR1 and CDR2: LNHDA, SQIVND (reference sequence). The chain's CDR3 is CASSDAGRGSYEQYF. CDR3 nucleotide sequence: TGTGCCAGCAGCGACGCAGGGAGAGGGTCCTACGAGCAGTACTTC.

The genes are TRBV20-1 and TRBJ1-5; D is undetermined. Germline loops: CDR1 DFQATT, CDR2 SNEGSKA (reference sequence). V was trimmed by 6 bases and J by 12 bases, leaving 15 bases between them. The CDR3 sequence is 11 residues long. The CDR3 region has the DNA TGCAGTGCGATGGGAATCGGGCGCCAGCATTTT. Encoded protein: CSAMGIGRQHF.

V is TRBV2 and J is TRBJ2-7, with unresolved D. The CDR3 length is 10 residues. Germline V lookup: CDR1 SNHLY, CDR2 FYNNEI. The V end lost 1 base, the J end lost 9 bases, and 4 bases lay between the germline ends. Written as DNA, the CDR3 is TGTGCCAGCAGTGAAGTGGGGCAGTACTTC. This gives the protein CASSEVGQYF.

This clonotype was detected many times. This chain joins TRBV7-8 and TRBJ2-7; D uncertain. V gave up 1 base and J gave up 3 bases, with 7 bases separating them. Germline V gene lookup returns CDR1 SGHVS and CDR2 FQNEAQ. This CDR3 region has 13 residues. CDR3 DNA: TGTGCCAGCAGCTTAGACAGATTCTACGAGCAGTACTTC. Residues: CASSLDRFYEQYF.

The genes are TRBV6-7 and TRBJ1-2, with unresolved D. TRBV6-7 is noted as an ORF with a role that remains uncertain. The V end was cut by 2 bases, the J end by 0 bases, with 13 bases between. The CDR3 loop spans 16 amino acids. CDR3 residues: CASSYPAGSSNYGYTF. DNA of the CDR3: TGTGCCAGCAGTTACCCGGCGGGCAGTTCTAACTATGGCTACACCTTC.